Listed below are T cell receptor beta chains from one sample, sequenced in a study of cytomegalovirus exposure and HLA in healthy donors. Produced via immunoSEQ multiplex PCR; TCRdb's table is partial and in-frame only. This sample's clone table lists some 76,000 clones. Source material: PBMCs. Receptors were obtained from a man in his forties in good health and CMV-seronegative. Each CDR3 is given with its conserved first and last residue. Fields, in order: D gene, CDR3 length, clone size, V gene, J gene, CDR3 protein, CDR3 DNA. The D gene is left open where the match is weak. Rows may omit the clone size; those that give it use once, few, many or a size class.

.	11	.	TRBV6-1	TRBJ2-7	CASQNFYEQYF	TGTGCCAGCCAAAATTTTTACGAGCAGTACTTC
TRBD2	16	.	TRBV6-4	TRBJ2-1	CASSVGTSGGANEQFF	TGTGCCAGCAGTGTCGGGACTAGCGGGGGGGCCAATGAGCAGTTCTTC
TRBD1	16	.	TRBV15	TRBJ1-3	CATSRGGRGPGNTIYF	TGTGCCACCAGCAGAGGGGGCAGGGGGCCAGGAAACACCATATATTTT
TRBD1	15	.	TRBV5-1	TRBJ1-2	CASSETPGTEYGYTF	TGCGCCAGCAGTGAAACCCCCGGGACAGAATATGGCTACACCTTC
TRBD1	16	.	TRBV7-9	TRBJ1-4	CASSVDRGLTNEKLFF	TGTGCCAGCAGCGTAGACAGGGGTTTAACTAATGAAAAACTGTTTTTT
.	15	.	TRBV5-1	TRBJ1-1	CASSDLWGVSTEAFF	TGCGCCAGCAGCGACCTCTGGGGGGTGAGCACTGAAGCTTTCTTT
TRBD1	17	.	TRBV6-1	TRBJ2-1	CASSVFRDRRSGDEQFF	TGTGCCAGCAGTGTTTTCCGGGACAGGAGATCGGGGGATGAGCAGTTCTTC
TRBD1	20	.	TRBV30	TRBJ1-5	CAWSLDRDSASPYSNQPQHF	TGTGCCTGGAGCCTAGATAGGGACAGCGCATCACCCTATAGCAATCAGCCCCAGCATTTT
TRBD2	18	.	TRBV7-9	TRBJ2-5	CASSRGTSGGLYQETQYF	TGTGCCAGCAGCCGCGGGACTAGCGGGGGGCTGTACCAAGAGACCCAGTACTTC
.	16	.	TRBV4-3	TRBJ1-1	CASSQDKGTKYGEAFF	TGCGCCAGCAGCCAAGATAAAGGGACAAAATACGGTGAAGCTTTCTTT
.	14	.	TRBV6-1	TRBJ2-7	CASNRGQRSGEQYF	TGTGCCAGCAATCGTGGACAGCGCTCAGGCGAGCAGTACTTC
.	14	.	TRBV6-1	TRBJ1-4	CASMGGGGGEKLFF	TGTGCCAGCATGGGGGGAGGAGGAGGTGAAAAACTGTTTTTT
TRBD1	16	.	TRBV9	TRBJ1-2	CASSVVPQGALGGYTF	TGTGCCAGCAGCGTAGTCCCACAGGGGGCATTGGGTGGCTACACCTTC
.	14	.	TRBV25-1	TRBJ2-3	CASSGTASTDTQYF	TGTGCCAGCAGTGGGACAGCCTCTACAGATACGCAGTATTTT
.	16	.	TRBV21-1	TRBJ2-7	CASSKATSGSVDEQYF	TGTGCCAGCAGCAAAGCAACTAGCGGGAGTGTCGACGAGCAGTACTTC
.	14	.	TRBV7-2	TRBJ1-1	CASSKAGATTEAFF	TGTGCCAGCAGCAAAGCGGGGGCAACGACTGAAGCTTTCTTT
TRBD1	15	.	TRBV29-1	TRBJ1-6	CSVKWTGEDPSPLHF	TGCAGCGTTAAGTGGACAGGGGAAGACCCTTCACCCCTCCACTTT
.	14	medium-sized	TRBV5-6	TRBJ1-2	CASSLVQKNYGYTF	TGTGCCAGCAGCTTAGTACAGAAGAACTATGGCTACACCTTC
TRBD1	14	.	TRBV11-2	TRBJ1-1	CASSLGRGPTEAFF	TGTGCCAGCAGCTTAGGTAGGGGGCCAACTGAAGCTTTCTTT
.	14	.	TRBV7-6	TRBJ2-7	CASSLPPPQGEQYF	TGTGCCAGCAGCTTACCACCCCCCCAGGGCGAGCAGTACTTC
TRBD1	14	.	TRBV28	TRBJ2-7	CASRAGTGGFEQYF	TGTGCCAGTCGTGCCGGGACAGGGGGGTTCGAGCAGTACTTC
.	15	.	TRBV28	TRBJ1-5	CASSPSRAGNQPQHF	TGTGCCAGCAGCCCCTCCAGGGCGGGCAATCAGCCCCAGCATTTT
TRBD2	16	.	TRBV5-1	TRBJ2-5	CASSDRPSGSGETQYF	TGCGCCAGCAGCGACCGGCCTAGCGGGAGTGGAGAGACCCAGTACTTC
TRBD1	14	.	TRBV19	TRBJ2-3	CASRPGQLTDTQYF	TGTGCCAGTAGGCCGGGACAGCTCACAGATACGCAGTATTTT
TRBD2	17	.	TRBV7-8	TRBJ2-7	CASSLGGTSGIGYEQYF	TGTGCCAGCAGCTTAGGCGGGACTAGCGGGATTGGGTACGAGCAGTACTTC
TRBD2	16	.	TRBV9	TRBJ2-1	CASSKGVTSGSNEQFF	TGTGCCAGCAGCAAAGGGGTAACTAGCGGGAGCAATGAGCAGTTCTTC
.	15	.	TRBV5-4	TRBJ2-5	CASSLSPPPQETQYF	TGTGCCAGCAGCTTGTCCCCTCCCCCTCAGGAGACCCAGTACTTC
TRBD1	13	.	TRBV2	TRBJ2-3	CASMRGPGDTQYF	TGTGCCAGCATGAGGGGGCCAGGTGATACGCAGTATTTT
.	17	.	TRBV30	TRBJ2-1	CAWSQGAGSSSYNEQFF	TGTGCCTGGAGTCAGGGCGCGGGATCCAGCTCCTACAATGAGCAGTTCTTC
.	15	.	TRBV19	TRBJ1-2	CASSIGPGNTYGYTF	TGTGCCAGTAGTATAGGACCGGGAAATACCTATGGCTACACCTTC
TRBD2	16	.	TRBV19	TRBJ2-3	CASSTRLAGGIDTQYF	TGTGCCAGTAGTACGCGACTAGCGGGAGGAATAGATACGCAGTATTTT
TRBD1	14	.	TRBV4-1	TRBJ1-4	CASSSGQGKEKLFF	TGCGCCAGCAGCTCAGGACAGGGGAAAGAAAAACTGTTTTTT
.	14	.	TRBV4-1	TRBJ2-1	CASSQDGASNEQFF	TGCGCCAGCAGCCAAGATGGGGCCAGTAATGAGCAGTTCTTC
TRBD2	18	.	TRBV27	TRBJ2-2	CASSLEGPLAINTGELFF	TGTGCCAGCAGTTTAGAGGGTCCACTAGCGATCAACACCGGGGAGCTGTTTTTT
.	14	.	TRBV11-1	TRBJ1-1	CASSLPTGNTEAFF	TGTGCCAGCAGCCTCCCGACGGGGAACACTGAAGCTTTCTTT
TRBD1	14	.	TRBV28	TRBJ1-2	CASSFGQGNYGYTF	TGTGCCAGCAGTTTTGGACAGGGGAACTATGGCTACACCTTC
TRBD1	14	.	TRBV5-1	TRBJ1-4	CASSFQGVREKLFF	TGCGCCAGCAGCTTCCAGGGGGTTCGGGAAAAACTGTTTTTT
.	14	.	TRBV5-5	TRBJ1-4	CASSLGGTGEKLFF	TGTGCCAGCAGCTTGGGAGGTACCGGAGAAAAACTGTTTTTT
.	16	.	TRBV29-1	TRBJ1-1	CSVGLRLTGMNTEAFF	TGCAGCGTTGGACTGCGGTTAACAGGGATGAACACTGAAGCTTTCTTT
.	15	.	TRBV7-2	TRBJ2-7	CASSFLIADSYEQYF	TGTGCCAGCAGCTTTCTCATAGCGGACTCCTACGAGCAGTACTTC
TRBD2	16	.	TRBV4-3	TRBJ2-5	CASSQDTGGARETQYF	TGCGCCAGCAGCCAAGATACGGGGGGGGCTCGGGAGACCCAGTACTTC
TRBD2	14	.	TRBV9	TRBJ2-7	CASSVASGSYEQYF	TGTGCCAGCAGCGTTGCTAGCGGATCCTACGAGCAGTACTTC
TRBD1	15	.	TRBV11-1	TRBJ2-7	CASSLDRVWISEQYF	TGTGCCAGCAGCCTAGACAGGGTGTGGATAAGCGAGCAGTACTTC
.	15	.	TRBV6-6	TRBJ2-7	CASSSLAGNPYEQYF	TGTGCCAGCAGTTCCCTGGCAGGGAACCCCTACGAGCAGTACTTC
.	13	.	TRBV6-6	TRBJ2-2	CATRDFLTGELFF	TGTGCCACGCGGGACTTTCTGACCGGGGAGCTGTTTTTT
TRBD1	16	.	TRBV9	TRBJ2-2	CASSATGQGIGGELFF	TGTGCCAGCAGCGCTACGGGACAGGGGATTGGCGGGGAGCTGTTTTTT
.	15	.	TRBV5-6	TRBJ2-7	CASSSKDRTTYEQYF	TGTGCCAGCAGCTCTAAGGACAGAACCACCTACGAGCAGTACTTC
.	16	.	TRBV27	TRBJ2-7	CASSLAAGSGYYEQYF	TGTGCCAGCAGTTTAGCCGCAGGGTCAGGATACTACGAGCAGTACTTC